Relative to its sample, the clone carrying this TCR beta chain is medium-sized (0.01 to 0.1%). The antigen is unknown. These data originate in a study of early T cells in non-severe SARS-CoV-2 infection. Study-wide background: Sequencing input comprised bulk RNA from unsorted whole blood; chain pairing was not available.

In the library, individual cDNA molecules carried attached unique molecular identifiers. TCRdb itself ran the 5' RACE reads through MiXCR, one entry per CDR3 protein. Of around 40,000 distinct CDR3 sequences in the sample, around 6.5% were seen once. There are 11 residues in the CDR3. Germline CDR1 and CDR2: MNHEY and SVGEGT. The germline V and J ends were trimmed by 5 bases and 6 bases, with 8 bases remaining between them. General study findings and limits: Matching against VDJdb likely underestimated virus-specific expansions, favoring anti-spike CD8.

The chain recombines TRBV6-2 or TRBV6-3 with TRBJ2-7; D gene unclear. The specimen sequenced was whole blood. The receptor was derived from an adult who was a healthcare worker with PCR-confirmed SARS-CoV-2 infection or an uninfected control (not recorded which). This CDR3 is CASSPHSEQYF. CDR3 nucleotides: TGTGCCAGCAGTCCCCACTCCGAGCAGTACTTC.